The 28 T cell receptor beta chains given below trace back to one sample, sequenced in a study of T-cell memory formation after mild COVID-19 (dated by TCRdb to about 2021). The library relied on 5' RACE. The instrument was an Illumina NovaSeq 6000. The public sequencing data were trimmed at Q25 with fastp and processed into clonotypes with MiXCR by TCRdb, which kept only in-frame beta chains. Every CDR3 protein is listed once, alongside the most common genes and DNA of its rows. This sample gives about half a million distinct CDR3 sequences in total; 18% of them show up just once. Approximately 13% of the sample is held by the ten biggest clonotypes. What was sequenced was PBMCs or a T cell subset sorted from them (not recorded which). These TCRs come from an adult woman who had mild COVID-19 (a few samples of this study predate the infection). The sample titles of this study are shuffled in the database, so cell type and time point are left out; the donor was told from shared clones.

There are a few counts of this clonotype. The rearrangement joins TRBV20-1 to TRBJ1-2; 9 bases match TRBD1. J lost 0 bases, V lost 6 bases, and 14 bases had no gene match. This CDR3 is built from 17 residues. Looked up from germline, CDR1 is DFQATT and CDR2 is SNEGSKA (reference sequence). The CDR3 region is CSAVRPGQGLANYGYTF. For the CDR3, the DNA is TGCAGTGCCGTACGACCGGGACAGGGACTTGCTAACTATGGCTACACCTTC.

This clonotype has only a few counts. V is TRBV4-3 and J is TRBJ2-6; 7 nucleotides line up with TRBD2. This CDR3 comprises 15 residues. Germline trimming cut 6 bases from V and 2 bases from J; bases unmatched to any gene: 4. The V gene's germline CDR1 is LGHNA and CDR2 YSLEER. CDR3 coding DNA: TGCGCCAGCAGTCAAACTAGCGCTGGGGCCAACGTCCTGACTTTC. Its protein is CASSQTSAGANVLTF.

The rearrangement links TRBV9 to TRBJ2-5, with TRBD2 matching over 8 bases. The CDR3 has 14 residues. Germline trimming cut 4 bases from V and 4 bases from J; bases unmatched to any gene: 6. Germline V CDR1 and CDR2: SGDLS, YYNGEE. The CDR3 loop is CASSPPGGGETQYF. The CDR3 DNA follows: TGTGCCAGCAGCCCCCCCGGGGGGGGAGAGACCCAGTACTTC.

This chain uses TRBV12-3 or TRBV12-4 with TRBJ1-5; 7 nucleotides align to TRBD1. The junction had 4 bases not matched to a gene; V was cut back by 4 bases and J by 4 bases. This CDR3 is built from 14 residues. CDR3 protein: CASSSPGQNQPQHF. The CDR3 DNA follows: TGTGCCAGCAGTTCACCGGGACAGAATCAGCCCCAGCATTTT.

The chain carries TRBV4-3 and TRBJ1-1; no firm D call. Per the germline V gene, CDR1 is LGHNA and CDR2 is YSLEER. The CDR3 runs to 16 residues. The ends were cut back, 6 bases at V and 1 base at J, with 18 bases in the middle. Here the CDR3 reads CASSPRVRAGNTEAFF. The CDR3, as DNA: TGCGCCAGCAGTCCAAGGGTGCGTGCGGGGAACACTGAAGCTTTCTTT.

This clonotype was counted only a few times. The V gene is TRBV12-3 or TRBV12-4, the J gene TRBJ2-1; a weak D match, TRBD1 (6 bases). The CDR3 totals 13 residues. Trimming shortened V by 5 bases and J by 6 bases, and 11 bases separated the two germline ends. Here the CDR3 reads CASSIQGRNEQFF. The DNA of the CDR3 is TGTGCCAGCAGTATACAGGGTCGCAATGAGCAGTTCTTC.

This clonotype appeared a few times. The chain couples TRBV5-1 to TRBJ2-1, with TRBD1 as a possible D gene (6 bases). The CDR3 has 15 amino acids. Germline CDR1 SGHRS, CDR2 YFSETQ. Trimming left V 4 bases short and J 0 bases short, with 11 bases between. The CDR3 loop reads CASSPGQYSYNEQFF. CDR3 nucleotides: TGCGCCAGCAGCCCGGGACAATACTCCTACAATGAGCAGTTCTTC. The full variable domain, its missing parts supplied by reference TRBV5-1 and TRBJ2-1, is KAGVTQTPRYLIKTRGQQVTLSCSPISGHRSVSWYQQTPGQGLQFLFEYFSETQRNKGNFPGRFSGRQFSNSRSEMNVSTLELGDSALYLCASSPGQYSYNEQFFGPGTRLTVL.

A few counts support this clonotype. The chain has TRBV11-2 and TRBJ2-7; TRBD2 matches at 11 bases. CDR1 SGHAT and CDR2 FQNNGV come from the germline V gene. V gave up 4 bases and J gave up 2 bases; unmatched junction bases: 4. This CDR3 comprises 15 residues. CDR3 nucleotides: TGTGCCAGCAGCTGGGGACTAGCGGAGACCTACGAGCAGTACTTC. Translation: CASSWGLAETYEQYF.

The V and J genes are TRBV6-5 and TRBJ2-2, with 7 nucleotides matching TRBD2. The CDR3 is 16 residues long. The V and J ends lost 4 bases and 5 bases, in that order; junction bases with no gene match: 10. From germline, CDR1 is MNHEY and CDR2 SVGAGI. CDR3 sequence: CASSFEGTIGTGELFF. The CDR3 nucleotides are TGTGCCAGCAGTTTCGAAGGGACTATTGGGACCGGGGAGCTGTTTTTT.

The chain uses TRBV20-1 and TRBJ2-4, with 10 nucleotides matching TRBD2. Unmatched junction bases numbered 11, after V lost 6 bases and J lost 9 bases. CDR3 length: 14 residues. Germline V lookup: CDR1 DFQATT, CDR2 SNEGSKA (reference sequence). CDR3 region: CSASASGSGLIQYF. The CDR3 region has the DNA TGCAGTGCGAGTGCTAGCGGGAGTGGGCTCATTCAGTACTTC.

This clonotype occurred many times. This rearrangement joins TRBV7-9 to TRBJ2-6; D remains ambiguous. The ends were cut back, 8 bases at V and 0 bases at J, with 8 bases in the middle. The germline gives CDR1 SEHNR, CDR2 FQNEAQ (reference sequence). The CDR3 has 14 amino acids. CDR3 nucleotides: TGTGCCAGCTTCCTCTTCTCTGGGGCCAACGTCCTGACTTTC. This sequence encodes CASFLFSGANVLTF.

This clonotype has ten or more counts. This chain links TRBV28 with TRBJ2-3, with 7 bases aligning to TRBD1. The CDR3 sequence is 14 residues long. Trimming took 6 bases from V and 8 from J; bases not matched to a gene: 11. CDR1 is MDHEN and CDR2 is SYDVKM in the germline V gene. CDR3 sequence: CASSPGGPRPTQYF. In nucleotides, the CDR3 is TGTGCCAGCAGCCCAGGGGGACCTCGGCCTACGCAGTATTTT.

This clonotype was counted between two and nine times. The chain recombines TRBV9 with TRBJ2-1; no firm D call. V lost 3 bases, J lost 5 bases, and 6 bases lay in between. The CDR3 is 12 amino acids. Per the germline V gene, CDR1 is SGDLS and CDR2 is YYNGEE. DNA of the CDR3: TGTGCCAGCAGCGCACAAGACAATGAGCAGTTCTTC. Translation: CASSAQDNEQFF. Full variable domain (rest looked up from reference TRBV9 and TRBJ2-1): DSGVTQTPKHLITATGQRVTLRCSPRSGDLSVYWYQQSLDQGLQFLIQYYNGEERAKGNILERFSAQQFPDLHSELNLSSLELGDSALYFCASSAQDNEQFFGPGTRLTVL.

A few counts support this clonotype. A read error may account for a junction end that differs from germline. Here the CDR3 reads CASSLDSSMNTEAF. The DNA of the CDR3 is TGTGCCAGCAGCTTAGACAGTTCAATGAACACTGAAGCTTTT. V is TRBV11-2 and J is TRBJ1-1, with D hard to call. Germline V gene lookup returns CDR1 SGHAT and CDR2 FQNNGV. The CDR3 contains 14 residues.

The rearrangement joins TRBV7-9 to TRBJ2-5, with TRBD2 as a possible D gene (6 bases). Germline CDR1 and CDR2: SEHNR and FQNEAQ (reference sequence). V lost 1 base, J lost 7 bases, and 13 bases lay in between. The CDR3 length is 14 residues. This CDR3 reads CASSLEGRGTTQYF. Here the CDR3 DNA reads TGTGCCAGCAGCTTAGAAGGGCGGGGAACGACCCAGTACTTC. Looking up the rest from reference TRBV7-9 and TRBJ2-5 gives the full variable domain: DTGVSQNPRHKITKRGQNVTFRCDPISEHNRLYWYRQTLGQGPEFLTYFQNEAQLEKSRLLSDRFSAERPKGSFSTLEIQRTEQGDSAMYLCASSLEGRGTTQYFGPGTRLLVL.

The chain joins TRBV30 to TRBJ2-7; no firm D call. Germline CDR1 reads GTSNPN; CDR2 reads SVGIG (reference sequence). V was trimmed by 5 bases and J by 3 bases, leaving 8 bases between them. The length of the CDR3 is 11 residues. CDR3 sequence reads: CAWALFYEQYF. CDR3 nucleotide sequence: TGTGCCTGGGCCCTTTTCTACGAGCAGTACTTC.

This clonotype appeared a few times. This chain connects TRBV5-1 to TRBJ1-1, with a tentative D call TRBD1 (5 bases). The V end was cut by 4 bases, the J end by 5 bases, with 12 bases between. The CDR3 consists of 13 residues. The germline CDR1 and CDR2 sequences are SGHRS and YFSETQ. This CDR3 reads CASSEGTLTEAFF. For the CDR3, the DNA is TGCGCCAGCAGCGAGGGGACCCTTACTGAAGCTTTCTTT.

The rearrangement uses TRBV7-3 and TRBJ2-3; tentative D call: TRBD1 (6 bases). There are 17 residues in the CDR3. Germline values: CDR1 SGHTA, CDR2 FQGTGA. Trimming shortened V by 4 bases and J by 3 bases, and 20 bases separated the two germline ends. The CDR3 sequence: CASSSSGTPTVTDTQYF. CDR3 nucleotide sequence: TGTGCCAGCAGCTCCTCCGGGACACCAACCGTGACAGATACGCAGTATTTT.

This chain uses TRBV5-1 with TRBJ2-7; 7 bases agree with TRBD1. Germline V gene data show CDR1 as SGHRS and CDR2 as YFSETQ. CDR3 length equals 14 residues. The J segment lost 3 bases and the V segment lost 0 bases, leaving 3 bases of the junction unmatched. In DNA, the CDR3 is TGCGCCAGCAGCTTGGAGCAGGGGGTCTACGAGCAGTACTTC. It codes for CASSLEQGVYEQYF.

V and J are TRBV7-9 and TRBJ2-1; 7 nucleotides match TRBD2. Germline-derived CDR1 and CDR2 are SEHNR and FQNEAQ (reference sequence). V was clipped by 0 bases and J by 4 bases; unmatched bases: 6. The CDR3 extends over 16 amino acids. The CDR3 bases are TGTGCCAGCAGCTTAGCATTAGCGGGTAATTACAATGAGCAGTTCTTC. Its translation: CASSLALAGNYNEQFF. The full variable domain, in which reference TRBV7-9 and TRBJ2-1 provide the parts outside the CDR3, is DTGVSQNPRHKITKRGQNVTFRCDPISEHNRLYWYRQTLGQGPEFLTYFQNEAQLEKSRLLSDRFSAERPKGSFSTLEIQRTEQGDSAMYLCASSLALAGNYNEQFFGPGTRLTVL.

The chain has TRBV29-1 and TRBJ2-7, with 11 bases fitting TRBD2. J gave up 4 bases and V 4 bases, and 6 bases lay outside the gene matches. Germline lookup yields CDR1 SQVTM and CDR2 ANQGSEA. The length of the CDR3 is 14 residues. The CDR3 coding sequence is TGCAGCGTTGGCAGGGCTAGCGGGAGGTACGAGCAGTACTTC. Its translation is CSVGRASGRYEQYF.

V is TRBV6-5 and J is TRBJ2-1; D remains ambiguous. The length of the CDR3 is 11 residues. V lost 0 bases, J lost 10 bases, and 4 bases lay in between. Germline V gene lookup returns CDR1 MNHEY and CDR2 SVGAGI. Written as DNA, the CDR3 is TGTGCCAGCAGTTACTCCGCCGAGCAGTTCTTC. Translating it yields CASSYSAEQFF.

In this sample, this clonotype turned up a few times. The gene calls are TRBV6-5 and TRBJ2-3; a weak D match, TRBD1 (6 bases). Per germline, CDR1 MNHEY and CDR2 SVGAGI. V lost 7 bases and J 4 bases, leaving 15 bases between the germline ends. The length of the CDR3 is 14 residues. The CDR3 here is CASTWGLAADTQYF. The DNA for the CDR3 is TGTGCCAGCACCTGGGGGCTAGCAGCAGATACGCAGTATTTT.

This clonotype has just one count. The chain combines TRBV20-1 with TRBJ1-2, with no clear D. V was cut by 0 bases and J by 1 base, with 15 bases left in between. CDR3 length: 16 residues. Germline assignment: CDR1 DFQATT and CDR2 SNEGSKA (reference sequence). CDR3 sequence reads: CSARDLNQNDNYGYTF. CDR3 in DNA: TGCAGTGCTAGAGATCTAAACCAGAACGATAACTATGGCTACACCTTC.

This clonotype appeared a few times. The chain employs TRBV7-9 and TRBJ1-5, with a weak D call TRBD1 (6 bases). CDR3 length: 13 residues. The V end was cut by 7 bases, the J end by 4 bases, with 11 bases between. Germline CDR1 reads SEHNR; CDR2 reads FQNEAQ (reference sequence). CDR3 bases: TGTGCCAGCACAACGGGGGCGAATCAGCCCCAGCATTTT. Translation gives CASTTGANQPQHF.

This clonotype was counted only a few times. The gene calls are TRBV18 and TRBJ2-7; D might be TRBD1 (5 bases). V was pared by 1 base and J by 3 bases, with 13 bases between. The CDR3 is 15 residues long. Germline V gene lookup returns CDR1 KGHSH and CDR2 LQKENI. The CDR3 bases are TGTGCCAGCTCACCACAATCCCAGGGCGGCTACGAGCAGTACTTC. Its translation is CASSPQSQGGYEQYF.

The V gene is TRBV29-1, the J gene TRBJ2-2; D unresolved. V was clipped by 6 bases and J by 6 bases, with 17 bases between them. This CDR3 comprises 14 residues. From germline, CDR1 is SQVTM and CDR2 ANQGSEA. CDR3 loop: CSVPTERVAGELFF. Here the CDR3 DNA reads TGCAGCGTCCCCACGGAACGCGTGGCCGGGGAGCTGTTTTTT.

V usage is TRBV10-3 and J usage is TRBJ2-7, with D tentatively TRBD2 (6 bases). The CDR3 has 14 residues. The ends were cut back, 10 bases at V and 0 bases at J, with 16 bases in the middle. Germline V gives CDR1 ENHRY, CDR2 SYGVKD. DNA of the CDR3: TGTGCCACCCTGGGACTGGCAAGCTCCTACGAGCAGTACTTC. This gives the protein CATLGLASSYEQYF.